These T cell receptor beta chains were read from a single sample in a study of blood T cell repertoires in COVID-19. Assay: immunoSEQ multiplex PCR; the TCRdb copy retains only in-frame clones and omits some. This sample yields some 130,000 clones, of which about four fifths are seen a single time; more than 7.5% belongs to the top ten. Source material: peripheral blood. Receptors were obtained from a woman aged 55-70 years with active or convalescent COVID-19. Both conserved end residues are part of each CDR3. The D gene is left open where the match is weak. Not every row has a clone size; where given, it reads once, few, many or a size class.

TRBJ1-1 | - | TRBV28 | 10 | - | CASSDELSFF | TGTGCCAGCAGCGATGAACTTTCTTTCTTT
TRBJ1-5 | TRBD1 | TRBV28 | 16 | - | CASRQGQGSLNQPQHF | TGTGCCAGCAGACAAGGACAGGGATCATTAAATCAGCCCCAGCATTTT
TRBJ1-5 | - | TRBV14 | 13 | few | CASSLGRGQPQHF | TGTGCCAGCAGCCTGGGTAGAGGGCAGCCCCAGCATTTT
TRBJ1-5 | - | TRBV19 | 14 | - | CASSMARDNQPQHF | TGTGCCAGTAGTATGGCCAGGGACAATCAGCCCCAGCATTTT
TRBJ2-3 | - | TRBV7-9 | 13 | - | CASSLLSADTQYF | TGTGCCAGCAGCTTACTCTCGGCAGATACGCAGTATTTT
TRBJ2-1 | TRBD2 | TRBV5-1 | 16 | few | CASSRTGTSGRDEQFF | TGCGCCAGCAGCAGAACCGGGACTAGCGGGAGAGATGAGCAGTTCTTC
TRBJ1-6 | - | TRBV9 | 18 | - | CASSVGPLVSSYNSPLHF | TGTGCCAGCAGCGTAGGACCCCTAGTAAGCTCCTATAATTCACCCCTCCACTTT
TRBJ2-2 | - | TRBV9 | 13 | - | CASSFRDTGELFF | TGTGCCAGCAGCTTTCGGGACACCGGGGAGCTGTTTTTT
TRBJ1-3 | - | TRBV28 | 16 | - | CASESSGHSSGNTIYF | TGTGCCAGCGAATCGTCGGGACACAGCTCTGGAAACACCATATATTTT
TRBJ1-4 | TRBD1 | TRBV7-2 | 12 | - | CASSGRQGKLFF | TGTGCCAGCAGCGGACGACAGGGGAAGTTGTTTTTT
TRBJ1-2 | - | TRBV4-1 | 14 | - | CASSQGNRGYGYTF | TGCGCCAGCAGCCAGGGTAATCGAGGCTATGGCTACACCTTC
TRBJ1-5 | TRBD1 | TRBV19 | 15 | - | CASKAGGSSNQPQHF | TGTGCCAGTAAGGCAGGGGGCAGCAGCAATCAGCCCCAGCATTTT
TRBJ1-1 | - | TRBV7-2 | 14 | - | CASSQAQGYTEAFF | TGTGCCAGCAGCCAAGCTCAGGGTTACACTGAAGCTTTCTTT
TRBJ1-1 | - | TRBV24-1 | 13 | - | CATSETGYTEAFF | TGTGCCACCAGTGAAACAGGGTACACTGAAGCTTTCTTT
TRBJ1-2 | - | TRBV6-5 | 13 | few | CASTPGGGSGYTF | TGTGCCAGCACCCCTGGGGGGGGCTCGGGCTACACCTTC
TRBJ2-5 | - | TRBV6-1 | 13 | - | CASSEDRQETQYF | TGTGCCAGCAGTGAAGACAGGCAAGAGACCCAGTACTTC
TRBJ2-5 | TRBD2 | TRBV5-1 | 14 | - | CASSLRGVQETQYF | TGCGCCAGCAGCTTGCGGGGGGTCCAAGAGACCCAGTACTTC
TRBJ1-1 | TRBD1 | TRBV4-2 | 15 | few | CASSQSRTGGAEAFF | TGTGCCAGCAGCCAATCGAGGACAGGGGGGGCCGAAGCTTTCTTT
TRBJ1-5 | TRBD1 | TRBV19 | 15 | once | CASNPGQGDDQPQHF | TGTGCCAGTAACCCCGGACAGGGGGACGATCAGCCCCAGCATTTT
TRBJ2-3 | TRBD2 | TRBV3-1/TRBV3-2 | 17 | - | CASSLGTSGRWTDTQYF | TGTGCCAGCAGCCTGGGGACTAGCGGGAGATGGACAGATACGCAGTATTTT